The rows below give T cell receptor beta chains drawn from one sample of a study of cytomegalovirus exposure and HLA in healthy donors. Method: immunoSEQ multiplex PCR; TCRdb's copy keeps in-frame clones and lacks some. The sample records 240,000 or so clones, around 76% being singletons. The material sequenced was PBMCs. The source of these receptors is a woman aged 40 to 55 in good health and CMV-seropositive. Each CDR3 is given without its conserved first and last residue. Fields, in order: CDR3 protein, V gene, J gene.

ASSLALAGKHNEQF,TRBV5-1,TRBJ2-1
ASSLQGNGGLNTEAF,TRBV5-5,TRBJ1-1
ASSLKPEDYGYT,TRBV5-6,TRBJ1-2
ASSRAGTWNGYT,TRBV7-2,TRBJ1-2
ASSQGLAGVVYNEQF,TRBV4-1,TRBJ2-1
ASSPPDRVRYT,TRBV5-4,TRBJ1-2
ASSPGTGLLERDGYT,TRBV7-6,TRBJ1-2
ASSYAGAYEQY,TRBV6-6,TRBJ2-7
AWSFPATGGGGAF,TRBV30,TRBJ1-1
ASSLVGTSSYNEQF,TRBV5-1,TRBJ2-1
ASSELRGNTEAF,TRBV2,TRBJ1-1
ASSIAGTGVNEQY,TRBV6-5,TRBJ2-7
ASSLVLAGRYEQY,TRBV5-4,TRBJ2-7
ASSLTRDRVPTRTEAF,TRBV7-2,TRBJ1-1
ASSLGGPGQVANEQF,TRBV7-2,TRBJ2-1
ASSELISWGMNTEAF,TRBV25-1,TRBJ1-1
ASSYSAQMNTEAF,TRBV6-6,TRBJ1-1
AWRALRETQY,TRBV30,TRBJ2-5
ASSEAPWGGERSGELF,TRBV2,TRBJ2-2
ASSPFTGGTGPYEQY,TRBV18,TRBJ2-7
ASSPGQGRDYGYT,TRBV11-3,TRBJ1-2
AGGGRQGVFYEQF,TRBV30,TRBJ2-1
ASSLAPTGRSGNTIY,TRBV5-4,TRBJ1-3
ASSSVTGSYNEQF,TRBV7-6,TRBJ2-1
ASSATVDYGYT,TRBV9,TRBJ1-2
ASSLVGTVTDTQY,TRBV7-9,TRBJ2-3
ASSLGWGREETQY,TRBV5-1,TRBJ2-5
ASSDSAGGPYNEQF,TRBV6-4,TRBJ2-1
ASSPGDRNTEAF,TRBV6-1,TRBJ1-1
ASRPPAGGRNTEAF,TRBV27,TRBJ1-1
ASSQGGRPLPPT,TRBV4-1,TRBJ1-2
ASSPGTGDEQY,TRBV18,TRBJ2-7
ASSLSRGQRVTEAF,TRBV11-2,TRBJ1-1
ASSYQTSGINNEQF,TRBV6-6,TRBJ2-1
ASSLTADRGSAF,TRBV7-9,TRBJ1-1
ASSPDSYGYT,TRBV7-9,TRBJ1-2
ASSPGLRGTDTQY,TRBV11-1,TRBJ2-3
ASSLAGYSPLH,TRBV5-1,TRBJ1-6